Listed below are T cell receptor beta chains from one sample, sequenced in a study of shared clonotypes between healthy human individuals. Measured with immunoSEQ multiplex PCR; TCRdb has only the in-frame clones, and not every one. The sample lists approximately 700,000 clones; around three quarters were seen once. The sample comprised memory CD4+ T cells sorted from blood. The source of these receptors is a woman in her 30s in good health. CDR3s include the opening cysteine and the closing phenylalanine or tryptophan. A D gene is named only where the DNA matches it firmly. Size is omitted from some rows. Given values are once, few, many or a class for expanded clones.

V	size	J	D	DNA	CDR3
TRBV5-1	NA	TRBJ1-4	TRBD1	TGCGCCAGCAGCCCGGGACAGGGCGTTGAAAAACTGTTTTTT	CASSPGQGVEKLFF
TRBV5-4	NA	TRBJ2-1	TRBD1	TGTGCCAGCAGACGTCCGGGACAGGGAGGAGATGAGCAGTTCTTC	CASRRPGQGGDEQFF
TRBV28	NA	TRBJ1-1	NA	TGTGCCAGCAGCACGAAGGGGTCAGGGAGGAGAGGGACTGAAGCTTTCTTT	CASSTKGSGRRGTEAFF
TRBV11-2	NA	TRBJ2-4	TRBD1	TGTGCCAGCGGACAAATTAAAACAGGGGAATACAAAAACATTCAGTACTTC	CASGQIKTGEYKNIQYF
TRBV11-2	NA	TRBJ2-1	TRBD1	TGTGCCAGCAGCAGAGGGACAGCAATTCTCAGCTCCTACAATGAGCAGTTCTTC	CASSRGTAILSSYNEQFF
TRBV5-1	NA	TRBJ2-7	TRBD1	TGCGCCAGCAGCCTTACCCCGACAGGGACCTACGAGCAGTACTTC	CASSLTPTGTYEQYF
TRBV19	NA	TRBJ2-4	NA	TGTGCCAGTAAAGAGGGAGGCGGGATAGCCAAAAACATTCAGTACTTC	CASKEGGGIAKNIQYF
TRBV7-6	NA	TRBJ2-2	NA	TGTGCCAGCAGCTTAGCAAGCCGTAACACCGGGGAGCTGTTTTTT	CASSLASRNTGELFF
TRBV6-5	NA	TRBJ1-1	NA	TGTGCCAGCAGTTACAACAGATTGAACACTGAAGCTTTCTTT	CASSYNRLNTEAFF
TRBV10-3	NA	TRBJ2-1	TRBD2	TGTGCCATCAGGCCGACTAGCGGGAGTAAGGGAACTAGCAATGAGCAGTTCTTC	CAIRPTSGSKGTSNEQFF
TRBV5-1	NA	TRBJ1-4	NA	TGCGCCAGCAGCTGGGGGCCTAATGAAAAACTGTTTTTT	CASSWGPNEKLFF
TRBV6-1	NA	TRBJ2-7	TRBD1	TGTGCCAGCCGGGGGAGGACAGGGGCCCGCGAGCAGTACTTC	CASRGRTGAREQYF
TRBV28	NA	TRBJ1-1	NA	TGTGCCAGCAGGGCAAACACTGAAGCTTTCTTT	CASRANTEAFF
TRBV28	NA	TRBJ2-3	TRBD2	TGTGCCAGCACCGCGCTAGCGGGAGGCGCGTGGTCGCAGTATTTT	CASTALAGGAWSQYF
TRBV28	few	TRBJ1-5	TRBD1	TGTGCCAGTCGACAGGGGGGCGAAAATCAGCCCCAGCATTTT	CASRQGGENQPQHF
TRBV6-1	few	TRBJ1-3	NA	TGTGCCAGCTCAAGGGGAAACACCATATATTTT	CASSRGNTIYF
TRBV28	many	TRBJ2-7	TRBD1	TGTGCCAGCTTAAGGACAGGGGGTATCCCTGACTTC	CASLRTGGIPDF
TRBV27	NA	TRBJ2-5	TRBD2	TGTGCCAGCAGCCCCTTGGGACTAGCGGGAGGGCGAGAGACCCAGTACTTC	CASSPLGLAGGRETQYF
TRBV29-1	few	TRBJ2-7	TRBD2	TGCAGCGTTGGGGTAGCGGGACACGAGCAGTACTTC	CSVGVAGHEQYF
TRBV10-3	NA	TRBJ1-1	TRBD1	TGTGCCATCAGGACGGACAGGGCTCGGAACACTGAAGCTTTCTTT	CAIRTDRARNTEAFF
TRBV28	many	TRBJ2-2	NA	TGTGCCAGCAGCTATAACACCGGGGAGCTGTTTTTT	CASSYNTGELFF
TRBV28	NA	TRBJ2-7	TRBD2	TGTGCCAGCAGTTTGGCGGGAGGGTTTTACGAGCAGTACTTC	CASSLAGGFYEQYF
TRBV5-5	NA	TRBJ2-2	NA	TGTGCCAGCAGCGGCGGGTCAGTTACCGGGGAGCTGTTTTTT	CASSGGSVTGELFF
TRBV18	NA	TRBJ2-2	NA	TGTGCCAGCTCACGGTCGGCAGGGCGAACCGGGGAGCTGTTTTTT	CASSRSAGRTGELFF
TRBV21-1	once	TRBJ2-3	NA	TGTGCCAGCAGCAGACGGGCCCGTCTGCGGTGGGGAGATACGCAGTATTTT	CASSRRARLRWGDTQYF
TRBV28	NA	TRBJ2-7	NA	TGTGCCAGCAGATCCCAGGGGCGCCCCTACGAGCAGTACTTC	CASRSQGRPYEQYF
TRBV7-9	few	TRBJ2-7	NA	TGTGCCAGCGGCTACGAGCAGTACTTC	CASGYEQYF
TRBV4-1	NA	TRBJ1-1	TRBD1	TGCGCCAGCAGCCAAGTGGACAGGGTCACTGAAGCTTTCTTT	CASSQVDRVTEAFF
TRBV7-9	NA	TRBJ2-7	NA	TGTGCCAGCAGCTTGGACAACGAGCAGTACTTC	CASSLDNEQYF
TRBV4-1	NA	TRBJ1-5	NA	TGCGCCAGCAGCCAACAAGAGACAGCCCCCTTCAATCAGCCCCAGCATTTT	CASSQQETAPFNQPQHF
TRBV28	NA	TRBJ1-3	NA	TGTGCCAGCAGTCCCCCAGGTGGAAACACCATATATTTT	CASSPPGGNTIYF
TRBV4-1	NA	TRBJ2-5	TRBD2	TGCGCCAGCAGCCAACTAGTGTTTAGCGGGAGCACGGAGAAGACCCAGTACTTC	CASSQLVFSGSTEKTQYF
TRBV5-1	NA	TRBJ2-2	TRBD1	TGCGCCAGCAGCTTGGGCCCGGGACAGGGCACCGGGGAGCTGTTTTTT	CASSLGPGQGTGELFF
TRBV28	NA	TRBJ1-2	NA	TGTGCCAGCAGTTTATTAACGGGTGGGACTCCTTATGGCTACACCTTC	CASSLLTGGTPYGYTF
TRBV18	NA	TRBJ2-1	TRBD2	TGTGCCAGCTCAAGGCTGGCGGGAGGCCAAGATTATGAGCAGTTCTTC	CASSRLAGGQDYEQFF
TRBV5-1	NA	TRBJ2-7	TRBD2	TGCGCCAGCAGCTTCGGGTACGGGACTAGCTCCCTCTATGAGCAGTACTTC	CASSFGYGTSSLYEQYF
TRBV7-9	NA	TRBJ2-1	NA	TGTGCCAGCAGCTTTATAGCAGGTAGACTACTTGACCAGTTCTTC	CASSFIAGRLLDQFF
TRBV5-5	few	TRBJ1-4	NA	TGTGCCAGCAGCTTGTCGTGGACAGATGAAAAACTGTTTTTT	CASSLSWTDEKLFF
TRBV7-9	NA	TRBJ2-7	TRBD2	TGTGCCAGCAGCTCCTCTAGCGGGAGGGTGCAGTACTTC	CASSSSSGRVQYF
TRBV5-1	few	TRBJ2-7	NA	TGCGCCAGCAGCCTCGGGTCGAGGTCCTACGAGCAGTACTTC	CASSLGSRSYEQYF
TRBV25-1	NA	TRBJ1-2	NA	TGTGCCAGCAGTGAAGGGACGGGTTTGTACGGCTACACCTTC	CASSEGTGLYGYTF
TRBV7-9	NA	TRBJ1-4	NA	TGTGCCAGCAGCTTAGCGAGGCTGGCGGTGCTGTTTTTT	CASSLARLAVLFF
TRBV6-1	NA	TRBJ2-1	TRBD1	TGTGCCAGCAGCGGACAGGGGGCGAGGAATGAGCAGTTCTTC	CASSGQGARNEQFF
TRBV18	NA	TRBJ2-7	NA	TGTGCCAGCTCACCCGGAGAGGGCTACGAGCAGTACTTC	CASSPGEGYEQYF
TRBV19	NA	TRBJ2-7	NA	TGTGCCAGTAGTATTAGGGACCGATCCTACGAGCAGTACTTC	CASSIRDRSYEQYF
TRBV7-6	NA	TRBJ2-1	NA	TGTGCCAGCAGCTTAGCGGCCGTGGCTAATGAGCAGTTCTTC	CASSLAAVANEQFF
TRBV5-1	many	TRBJ2-3	TRBD2	TGCGCCAGCAGCCGAGGTATGGCGGGAGGAGGCGATACGCAGTATTTT	CASSRGMAGGGDTQYF
TRBV6-5	NA	TRBJ1-1	TRBD1	TGTGCCAGCAGTCCCACAGGGGGCGGGAACACTGAAGCTTTCTTT	CASSPTGGGNTEAFF
TRBV7-8	once	TRBJ2-7	TRBD2	TGTGCCAGCAGCTCCAAGACTAGCGGGGACCTCGCGCTCGAGCAGTACTTC	CASSSKTSGDLALEQYF